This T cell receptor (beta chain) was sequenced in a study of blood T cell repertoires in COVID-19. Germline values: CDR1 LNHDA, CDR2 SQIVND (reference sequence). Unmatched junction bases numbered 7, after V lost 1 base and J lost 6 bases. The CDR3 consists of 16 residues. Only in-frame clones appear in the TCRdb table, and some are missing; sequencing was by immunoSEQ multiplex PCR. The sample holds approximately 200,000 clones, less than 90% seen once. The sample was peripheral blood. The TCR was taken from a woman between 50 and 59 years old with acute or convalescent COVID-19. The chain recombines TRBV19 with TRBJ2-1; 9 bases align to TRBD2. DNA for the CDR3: TGTGCCAGTAGTATAGGCGGCGGGAGGGGTCCCAATGAGCAGTTCTTC. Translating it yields CASSIGGGRGPNEQFF.